The rows below give T cell receptor beta chains drawn from one sample of a study of OX40 agonist ivuxolimab in advanced cancers. Sequencing used immunoSEQ multiplex PCR; TCRdb keeps in-frame clones, though not all of them. Among about 60,000 clones, around 83% were seen once, and the ten largest hold 0.55% to 0.8%. The source was CD4+ or CD8+ T cells sorted from blood, collected in a trial of the OX40 agonist ivuxolimab. Every receptor here comes from an adult with an advanced solid tumor such as melanoma, head and neck, liver or kidney cancer. CDR3s include the opening cysteine and the closing phenylalanine or tryptophan. D genes are given only for firm matches. A clone size is listed for some rows: how often the clone was seen (once, few, many), or a class if it is expanded.

d_call j_call v_call clone_size cdr3_nt cdr3_aa
- TRBJ2-7 TRBV29-1 - TGCAGCGTTGAAGGGGAGGGGGCAAGAGGCTACGAGCAGTACTTC CSVEGEGARGYEQYF
- TRBJ1-1 TRBV5-1 - TGCGCCAGCAGCTCTTTATCGGGCATGGCGAACACTGAAGCTTTCTTT CASSSLSGMANTEAFF
- TRBJ1-1 TRBV5-1 - TGCGCCAGCAGCTTGGGTTCCCCGACGGTCGCTGAAGCTTTCTTT CASSLGSPTVAEAFF
- TRBJ1-1 TRBV7-2 - TGTGCCAGCAGCTTAGGAGGGGGTAGGGTGTGGAACACTGAAGCTTTCTTT CASSLGGGRVWNTEAFF
- TRBJ1-5 TRBV6-1 - TGTGCCAGCAGTGAGGTTGGGATTAGCAATCAGCCCCAGCATTTT CASSEVGISNQPQHF
TRBD2 TRBJ2-2 TRBV9 - TGTGCCAGCAGCGTAGGACGACTAGCGGGAACCGGGGAGCTGTTTTTT CASSVGRLAGTGELFF
- TRBJ1-1 TRBV11-3 - TGTGCCAGCAGCCGAGGGGGGAATAACACTGAAGCTTTCTTT CASSRGGNNTEAFF
TRBD2 TRBJ2-1 TRBV7-2 - TGTGCCAGCAGCTTAGTGGGGGGACTAGCGGGAGGGAGTGGTGATGAGCAGTTCTTC CASSLVGGLAGGSGDEQFF
TRBD1 TRBJ1-1 TRBV19 - TGTGCCAGTAGTATCAGGCAGGGGGCCACTGAAGCTTTCTTT CASSIRQGATEAFF
TRBD1 TRBJ2-5 TRBV5-8 - TGTGCCAGCAGCTTGGGACAGGGGGGCGAGGAGACCCAGTACTTC CASSLGQGGEETQYF
- TRBJ2-5 TRBV29-1 - TGCAGCGTTGGCGGGCCAGAAGAGACCCAGTACTTC CSVGGPEETQYF
- TRBJ2-7 TRBV6-6 - TGTGCCAGCAGTAACTTAGCGGACCGCTCCTACGAGCAGTACTTC CASSNLADRSYEQYF
- TRBJ1-2 TRBV7-9 - TGTGCCAGCAGCTTAGTCTATGGCTACACCTTC CASSLVYGYTF
TRBD1 TRBJ2-5 TRBV2 - TGTGCCAGCAGTAATAACCCGGGACAGGGTCAAGAGACCCAGTACTTC CASSNNPGQGQETQYF
TRBD1 TRBJ1-1 TRBV14 once TGTGCCAGCAGCCAAGACCGGGTTAGGGGGCACACTGAAGCTTTCTTT CASSQDRVRGHTEAFF
- TRBJ1-2 TRBV29-1 - TGCAGCGTTGATCTCTATGGCTACACCTTC CSVDLYGYTF
- TRBJ1-3 TRBV6-6 - TGTGCCAGCTCACTAGACAGTTTCGACTCTGGAAACACCATATATTTT CASSLDSFDSGNTIYF
- TRBJ2-7 TRBV5-1 few TGCGCCAGCAGCCTAAGCTCCTACGAGCAGTACTTC CASSLSSYEQYF
- TRBJ1-1 TRBV6-6 - TGTGCCAGCAACCGAGGGGGGTACACTGAAGCTTTCTTT CASNRGGYTEAFF
- TRBJ2-1 TRBV5-6 - TGTGCCAGCAGCTTGGAACAGGGAATCTACAATGAGCAGTTCTTC CASSLEQGIYNEQFF
- TRBJ2-7 TRBV6-4 - TGTGCCAGCAGTGAGTGGGGCCCGCTCGGCTACGAGCAGTACTTC CASSEWGPLGYEQYF
TRBD2 TRBJ2-3 TRBV15 - TGTGCCACCAGCAGAGATCTTCCTAGCGGGACGCAGTATTTT CATSRDLPSGTQYF
- TRBJ2-7 TRBV7-9 medium-sized TGTGCCAGCAGCTTAGTCACGGGTAGCTACGAGCAGTACTTC CASSLVTGSYEQYF
- TRBJ1-3 TRBV5-4 - TGTGCCAGCAGCCCTATTGGTGGGGGAAACACCATATATTTT CASSPIGGGNTIYF
- TRBJ1-1 TRBV5-1 - TGCGCCAGTGGGACGGGGCTCCTGCAGCCTGAAGCTTTCTTT CASGTGLLQPEAFF
TRBD2 TRBJ2-1 TRBV4-2 - TGTGCCAGCAGCCAAGATACTGGGACTAGGGCCCGCAATGAGCAGTTCTTC CASSQDTGTRARNEQFF
- TRBJ1-1 TRBV6-6 - TGTGCCAGCAGTCAGGGGATACAGGGCACTGAAGCTTTCTTT CASSQGIQGTEAFF
- TRBJ2-5 TRBV5-1 - TGCGCCAGTTCCATGTCGGAGACCCAGTACTTC CASSMSETQYF
- TRBJ2-7 TRBV11-2 - TGTGCCAGCAGCTTAGATGTGGGGACCCGAATCTACGAGCAGTACTTC CASSLDVGTRIYEQYF
TRBD1 TRBJ2-7 TRBV5-1 - TGCGCCAGCAGCAAGGGACAGTCTGGCGAGCAGTACTTC CASSKGQSGEQYF
TRBD2 TRBJ2-3 TRBV4-2 - TGTGCCAGCAGCCAGACAGGACTAGCGGGGGATATCGGGGCCACAGATACGCAGTATTTT CASSQTGLAGDIGATDTQYF
- TRBJ1-1 TRBV5-1 - TGCGCCAGCAGCGGTGGATTTACGGGCACTGAAGCTTTCTTT CASSGGFTGTEAFF
- TRBJ2-7 TRBV2 - TGTGCCAGCAGTGATAATTCCCCCTACGAGCAGTACTTC CASSDNSPYEQYF
TRBD1 TRBJ2-1 TRBV2 - TGTGCCAGCAGTCCTCGGACAGGGGGGGAAAATGAGCAGTTCTTC CASSPRTGGENEQFF
- TRBJ2-3 TRBV5-5 - TGTGCCAGCAGCTTGGGCAGACGGGGCCAGCGACATAGCACAGATACGCAGTATTTT CASSLGRRGQRHSTDTQYF
TRBD2 TRBJ2-5 TRBV6-1 - TGTGCCAGCAGTGAAAGGACTAGCGGGAGGGCCTTGGAAGAGACCCAGTACTTC CASSERTSGRALEETQYF
- TRBJ2-2 TRBV11-2 - TGTGCCAGCAGCCCTCACACCGGGGAGCTGTTTTTT CASSPHTGELFF
- TRBJ1-1 TRBV7-3 - TGTGCCAGCAGCTTCAGGGGCATGAACACTGAAGCTTTCTTT CASSFRGMNTEAFF
- TRBJ2-3 TRBV2 - TGTGCCAGCAGTGAAGGCTGGCGCACAGATACGCAGTATTTT CASSEGWRTDTQYF
- TRBJ1-1 TRBV5-1 - TGCGCCAGCAGCTTACAGAACCACGGAATGAACACTGAAGCTTTCTTT CASSLQNHGMNTEAFF
TRBD2 TRBJ2-1 TRBV6-4 - TGTGCCAGCAGAACTAGCGGGTCCTCCTACAATGAGCAGTTCTTC CASRTSGSSYNEQFF
- TRBJ2-5 TRBV29-1 once TGCAGCGTCAAGGAGGCAGGCGAGACCCAGTACTTC CSVKEAGETQYF
TRBD2 TRBJ2-3 TRBV7-9 - TGTGCCAGCAGCTTTTTAGCGGGAAGGAGGGGCACAGATACGCAGTATTTT CASSFLAGRRGTDTQYF
- TRBJ2-3 TRBV11-3 - TGTGCCAGCAGCTTGAAGGGAACAGATACGCAGTATTTT CASSLKGTDTQYF
TRBD2 TRBJ2-5 TRBV5-1 few TGCGCCAGCAGCTTGGGGACTAGCGGGTCCCAAGAGACCCAGTACTTC CASSLGTSGSQETQYF
- TRBJ2-5 TRBV7-8 - TGTGCCAGCAGCCCCCGCCGGGACCTCCCCCGAGAGACCCAGTACTTC CASSPRRDLPRETQYF